The 30 T cell receptor beta chains below come from one sample, sequenced in a study of yellow fever vaccine responses in identical twins (dated by TCRdb to about 2018). To prepare the library, RT-PCR was applied. The instrument was an Illumina HiSeq 2500. TCRdb redid the processing of the public reads, applying fastp at Q25 and MiXCR, and retained in-frame beta chains. Under each unique CDR3 protein, matching rows form one entry showing the most common genes and DNA. This sample gives 20,000 to 25,000 distinct CDR3 sequences in total; roughly 73% of them show up just once. About 5% of the sample belongs to the ten largest clones. Source: T cells from blood (PBMCs), unsorted or a sorted subset (not recorded which), taken before or after yellow fever vaccination (not recorded which). These receptors all come from a woman aged 18-29 years who received the yellow fever vaccine. Donor details come from another sample of the same person, matched by shared clones.

This chain links TRBV13 with TRBJ2-3; 7 bases map to TRBD2. After removal of 8 bases from V and 2 bases from J, the junction contained 7 bases not matched to a gene. The CDR3 is 14 residues long. Germline CDR1 reads PRHDT; CDR2 reads FYEKMQ (reference sequence). The CDR3 DNA is TGTGCCAGCCTAGGGACTACTCTCACAGATACGCAGTATTTT. Translated: CASLGTTLTDTQYF. The full variable domain, rest sourced from reference TRBV13 and TRBJ2-3, is AAGVIQSPRHLIKEKRETATLKCYPIPRHDTVYWYQQGPGQDPQFLISFYEKMQSDKGSIPDRFSAQQFSDYHSELNMSSLELGDSALYFCASLGTTLTDTQYFGPGTRLTVL.

The sample holds one count of this clonotype. The chain carries TRBV5-4 and TRBJ2-1; no firm D call. Trimming left V 0 bases short and J 6 bases short, with 7 bases between. This CDR3 has 13 residues. Germline V gives CDR1 SGHNT, CDR2 YYREEE (reference sequence). CDR3 sequence reads: CASSLAHGNEQFF. As DNA, the CDR3 is TGTGCCAGCAGCTTGGCCCATGGCAATGAGCAGTTCTTC.

V gene TRBV11-3 combines with J gene TRBJ2-1, with 10 nucleotides matching TRBD1. J gave up 7 bases and V 1 base, and 7 bases lay outside the gene matches. There are 16 residues in the CDR3. Germline lookup yields CDR1 SGHNT and CDR2 YENEEA. The CDR3 bases are TGTGCCAGCAGCTTAGGGACGGGACAGGGGAGGAATGAGCAGTTCTTC. Its translation: CASSLGTGQGRNEQFF.

The gene calls are TRBV6-5 and TRBJ1-2; D not certain. The CDR3 sequence is 13 residues long. Trimming removed 0 bases from V and 2 bases from J, with 4 bases in between. The germline CDR1 and CDR2 sequences are MNHEY and SVGAGI. CDR3 amino acids: CASSYSSNYGYTF. As DNA, the CDR3 is TGTGCCAGCAGTTACTCGTCCAACTATGGCTACACCTTC.

The V and J genes are TRBV7-9 and TRBJ2-7; 8 bases map to TRBD1. V shed 5 bases, J shed 5 bases, and the junction held 8 bases outside the gene matches. CDR3 length: 14 residues. From germline, CDR1 is SEHNR and CDR2 FQNEAQ (reference sequence). The chain's CDR3 is CASSLRQGKNEQYF. The CDR3 DNA reads TGTGCCAGCAGCCTACGACAGGGGAAGAACGAGCAGTACTTC. The variable domain in full, completed from reference TRBV7-9 and TRBJ2-7, reads DTGVSQNPRHKITKRGQNVTFRCDPISEHNRLYWYRQTLGQGPEFLTYFQNEAQLEKSRLLSDRFSAERPKGSFSTLEIQRTEQGDSAMYLCASSLRQGKNEQYFGPGTRLTVT.

The rearrangement links TRBV19 to TRBJ2-2; weak D call: TRBD2 (6 bases). The germline V gene has CDR1 LNHDA and CDR2 SQIVND (reference sequence). The CDR3 covers 15 residues. V lost 5 bases and J 3 bases, leaving 13 bases between the germline ends. CDR3 region: CASSQWDSDTGELFF. The CDR3 nucleotides are TGTGCCAGTAGTCAGTGGGACTCCGACACCGGGGAGCTGTTTTTT.

The J gene is TRBJ2-3, the V gene TRBV5-1; perhaps D is TRBD1 or TRBD2 (5 bases each). The CDR3 runs 15 residues. V was clipped by 0 bases and J by 0 bases, with 8 bases between them. The germline CDR1 and CDR2 sequences are SGHRS and YFSETQ. This CDR3 reads CASSLGGSSTDTQYF. The CDR3 coding sequence is TGCGCCAGCAGCTTGGGGGGGTCCAGCACAGATACGCAGTATTTT.

This clonotype was counted a few times. J is TRBJ1-5 and V is TRBV15; D is possibly TRBD1 (5 bases). CDR3 size: 16 residues. V dropped 1 base and J dropped 0 bases, with 10 bases sitting between them. Germline V gene lookup returns CDR1 LNHNV and CDR2 YYDKDF (reference sequence). CDR3 loop: CATSRVTGISNQPQHF. The CDR3 DNA is TGTGCCACCAGCAGAGTTACAGGTATTAGCAATCAGCCCCAGCATTTT.

The table lists this clonotype with a few counts. The J gene is TRBJ2-1, the V gene TRBV2, with TRBD2 identical over 10 bases. The CDR3 sequence is 21 residues long. V trimming: 7 bases; J trimming: 2 bases; junction bases outside the gene matches: 23. Germline V gene sequence: CDR1 SNHLY, CDR2 FYNNEI. The CDR3 reads CASTPSSLAGVPTLAYNEQFF. Here the CDR3 DNA reads TGTGCCAGCACACCCTCGAGCCTAGCGGGGGTTCCCACCTTAGCCTACAATGAGCAGTTCTTC.

This sequence joins TRBV2 and TRBJ2-3; D ambiguous. CDR1 and CDR2 (germline): SNHLY, FYNNEI. The CDR3 covers 16 residues. Trimming shortened V by 0 bases and J by 3 bases, and 13 bases separated the two germline ends. This CDR3 reads CASSEANGHRTDTQYF. DNA of the CDR3: TGTGCCAGCAGTGAAGCGAACGGTCACCGGACAGATACGCAGTATTTT.

This chain joins TRBV24-1 and TRBJ1-2; D remains unclear. Germline CDR1 is KGHDR and CDR2 is SFDVKD. V was trimmed by 5 bases and J by 3 bases, leaving 9 bases between them. CDR3 length: 13 amino acids. DNA for the CDR3: TGTGCCACCAGTGTGAGCACCTACTATGGCTACACCTTC. As protein: CATSVSTYYGYTF.

This clonotype was observed a handful of times. The chain recombines TRBV9 with TRBJ2-1; 10 nucleotides line up with TRBD2. The germline V gene has CDR1 SGDLS and CDR2 YYNGEE. The junction had 16 bases not matched to a gene; V was cut back by 3 bases and J by 7 bases. The CDR3 runs to 18 residues. The CDR3 loop is CASSARRLAGSGGNEQFF. CDR3 nucleotide sequence: TGTGCCAGCAGCGCGCGAAGACTAGCGGGTTCAGGTGGGAATGAGCAGTTCTTC.

This clonotype appeared a single time. V gene TRBV20-1 combines with J gene TRBJ1-6; D uncertain. With 0 bases removed from V and 10 bases from J, the gap between germline ends came to 7 bases. Germline V gene lookup returns CDR1 DFQATT and CDR2 SNEGSKA (reference sequence). The CDR3 spans 12 residues. CDR3 DNA: TGCAGTGCTAGAGAAGGGAGCTCACCCCTCCACTTT. It translates to CSAREGSSPLHF.

CDR3 in DNA: TGTGCCAGCAGTCTCTCAACAGGGGACCAAGAGACCCAGTACTTC. This codes for CASSLSTGDQETQYF. This chain links TRBV28 with TRBJ2-5; 7 bases fit TRBD1. The J segment lost 0 bases and the V segment lost 5 bases, leaving 6 bases of the junction unmatched. CDR1 and CDR2 (germline): MDHEN, SYDVKM. The CDR3 length is 15 residues.

This clonotype was found once. The V gene is TRBV29-1, the J gene TRBJ1-2; D ambiguous. This CDR3 contains 13 residues. CDR1 and CDR2 (germline): SQVTM, ANQGSEA. With 4 bases removed from V and 3 bases from J, the gap between germline ends came to 12 bases. For the CDR3, the DNA is TGCAGCGTTGGCGGACTAGGAGACTATGGCTACACCTTC. Translation: CSVGGLGDYGYTF.

This clonotype has just one count. J is TRBJ2-1 and V is TRBV11-2, with D perhaps assigned TRBD1 or TRBD2 (5 bases each). V dropped 3 bases and J dropped 8 bases, with 17 bases sitting between them. Per the germline V gene, CDR1 is SGHAT and CDR2 is FQNNGV. This CDR3 has 15 amino acids. This chain's CDR3 is CASSFSGPPADEQFF. DNA of the CDR3: TGTGCCAGCAGCTTTTCGGGACCGCCTGCGGATGAGCAGTTCTTC.

V and J are TRBV18 and TRBJ1-5; perhaps TRBD1 as D (5 bases). CDR1 and CDR2 from the germline V gene are KGHSH and LQKENI. There are 17 residues in the CDR3. Trimming pared 3 bases from V and 1 base from J, leaving 16 bases between. The CDR3 DNA is TGTGCCAGCTCACCGACCGTTGGGGGGAGAAGCAATCAGCCCCAGCATTTT. Amino acid sequence: CASSPTVGGRSNQPQHF.

The chain has TRBV2 and TRBJ2-2; D may be TRBD1 (6 bases). Germline lookup yields CDR1 SNHLY and CDR2 FYNNEI. The length of the CDR3 is 16 residues. Trimming removed 1 base at V and 5 bases at J, with 14 bases between. CDR3 in DNA: TGTGCCAGCAGTGAAGGTCGGACAGTATGGACCGGGGAGCTGTTTTTT. Its protein product is CASSEGRTVWTGELFF.

The chain recombines TRBV20-1 with TRBJ2-1; D is possibly TRBD2 (5 bases). The germline V gene has CDR1 DFQATT and CDR2 SNEGSKA (reference sequence). Trimming stripped 5 bases from V and 2 bases from J, with 22 bases between. CDR3 length: 17 residues. This CDR3 reads CSAPHVRSQAAYNEQFF. As DNA, the CDR3 is TGCAGTGCTCCCCACGTACGTTCCCAAGCGGCCTACAATGAGCAGTTCTTC.

The rearrangement links TRBV7-6 to TRBJ1-1; D is ambiguous. Germline CDR1 SGHVS, CDR2 FNYEAQ. V was trimmed by 5 bases and J by 0 bases, leaving 13 bases between them. The CDR3 length is 15 residues. CDR3 protein: CASSPPPGMNTEAFF. CDR3 sequence (DNA): TGTGCCAGCAGCCCCCCACCGGGAATGAACACTGAAGCTTTCTTT.

This chain joins TRBV29-1 and TRBJ2-1, with 9 positions matching TRBD2. The CDR3 covers 13 residues. V lost 6 bases, J lost 10 bases, and 10 bases stayed unmatched. Germline CDR1 SQVTM, CDR2 ANQGSEA. CDR3 in DNA: TGCAGCGTGTCGGGACTAGCCCTCGGGGAGCAGTTCTTC. It specifies CSVSGLALGEQFF.

This clonotype was seen more than once but under ten times. The chain combines TRBV10-1 with TRBJ2-1, with D maybe TRBD1 (6 bases). V shed 5 bases and J shed 6 bases, with 20 bases lying between them. CDR1 is WNHNN, CDR2 SYGVQD, per germline (reference sequence). CDR3 length: 16 residues. CDR3 sequence: CASSPTRQGMGNEQFF. In DNA, the CDR3 is TGCGCCAGCAGTCCCACCCGGCAGGGGATGGGCAATGAGCAGTTCTTC.

This clonotype was counted once. The chain joins TRBV11-3 to TRBJ1-2; 7 nucleotides line up with TRBD1. CDR1 is SGHNT, CDR2 YENEEA, per germline. Germline trimming cut 4 bases from V and 6 bases from J; bases unmatched to any gene: 8. The CDR3 has 14 residues. The CDR3 loop is CASSSQGGRNGYTF. The DNA of the CDR3 is TGTGCCAGCAGCTCCCAGGGGGGGAGGAATGGCTACACCTTC. Full variable domain (missing parts from reference TRBV11-3 and TRBJ1-2): EAGVVQSPRYKIIEKKQPVAFWCNPISGHNTLYWYLQNLGQGPELLIRYENEEAVDDSQLPKDRFSAERLKGVDSTLKIQPAELGDSAVYLCASSSQGGRNGYTFGSGTRLTVV.

This rearrangement joins TRBV9 to TRBJ2-7; possible D gene TRBD1, 6 bases. Trimming stripped 3 bases from V and 9 bases from J, with 16 bases between. Germline loops: CDR1 SGDLS, CDR2 YYNGEE. This CDR3 region has 13 residues. The CDR3 DNA follows: TGTGCCAGCAGCGAGGACAGTTGCTTTAGGCAGTACGTC. Its protein product is CASSEDSCFRQYV.

The J gene is TRBJ2-1, the V gene TRBV18; possible D gene TRBD2, 6 bases. The V end was cut by 2 bases, the J end by 3 bases, with 17 bases between. There are 17 residues in the CDR3. Germline assignment: CDR1 KGHSH and CDR2 LQKENI. For the CDR3, the DNA is TGTGCCAGCTCACCATTCAGTACGGGAGTTGGCTACAATGAGCAGTTCTTC. This codes for CASSPFSTGVGYNEQFF.

This chain uses TRBV27 with TRBJ2-2; D remains ambiguous. V lost 1 base and J 3 bases, leaving 0 bases between the germline ends. This CDR3 has 12 amino acids. Germline V lookup: CDR1 MNHEY, CDR2 SMNVEV (reference sequence). The chain's CDR3 is CASSLYTGELFF. The DNA for the CDR3 is TGTGCCAGCAGTTTATACACCGGGGAGCTGTTTTTT.

The chain employs TRBV23-1 and TRBJ1-1, with D tentatively TRBD1 (5 bases). TRBV23-1 qualifies as an ORF whose function is uncertain. This CDR3 is built from 17 residues. V was pared by 0 bases and J by 3 bases, with 17 bases between. The CDR3 region is CASSQSHIWGCHTEAFF. CDR3 DNA sequence: TGCGCCAGCAGTCAATCGCATATTTGGGGGTGTCACACTGAAGCTTTCTTT.

The CDR3 region is CASSELGGLNTEAFF. CDR3 nucleotides: TGTGCCAGCAGTGAATTGGGGGGGCTGAACACTGAAGCTTTCTTT. V and J are TRBV2 and TRBJ1-1, with D possibly TRBD1 on 6 matching bases. Trimming removed 2 bases at V and 0 bases at J, with 10 bases between. Germline V gene data show CDR1 as SNHLY and CDR2 as FYNNEI. The CDR3 sequence is 15 residues long.

The chain joins TRBV6-1 to TRBJ2-7; the D is unclear. Trimming shortened V by 6 bases and J by 4 bases, and 10 bases separated the two germline ends. CDR1 and CDR2 (germline): MNHNS, SASEGT. The CDR3 length is 12 residues. In DNA form, the CDR3 reads TGTGCCAGCAGCCGACATGCATACGAGCAGTACTTC. Translated: CASSRHAYEQYF.

The rearrangement uses TRBV20-1 and TRBJ1-1; possible D gene TRBD1, 5 bases. Deletions cut 1 base from V and 1 base from J, with 10 bases between. Germline V gives CDR1 DFQATT, CDR2 SNEGSKA (reference sequence). The CDR3 spans 14 residues. The CDR3 nucleotides are TGCAGTGCTAGAGTAGCGGGGCGGAACACTGAAGCTTTCTTT. Its protein product is CSARVAGRNTEAFF.